These 22 T cell receptor beta chains originate from one sample sequenced in a study of beta chain features in type 1 diabetes. Which antigens these TCRs recognize remains unknown. All of the isolated RNA was reverse transcribed, so expressed TCRB transcripts were sequenced. Profiling relied on immunoSEQ multiplex PCR, and the TCRdb table lists in-frame clones only, not all of them. Of more than 120,000 clones in the sample, approximately 13% were seen once. Study-level results: Moderate yet significant TCRB CDR3 shortening was seen in Type 1 diabetes patients in all four CD4+ subsets.

The specimen sequenced was central memory CD4+ T cells from blood. The source is a man between 18 and 35 years old with type 1 diabetes.

Comment on this clone: Sequence at one end of the junction differs from germline and may be a read error. The gene calls are TRBV5-1 and TRBJ2-7; perhaps D is TRBD1 or TRBD2 (6 bases each). From germline, CDR1 is SGHRS and CDR2 YFSETQ. The CDR3 contains 12 residues. In DNA, the CDR3 is TGCGCCAGCAGCTTGGATGGGGGGCAGCGGCACTTC. This codes for CASSLDGGQRHF.

This chain links TRBV4-1 with TRBJ2-7; TRBD2 matches at 7 bases. The germline gives CDR1 MGHRA, CDR2 YSYEKL. The CDR3 loop spans 15 amino acids. J was trimmed by 0 bases and V by 2 bases; bases with no gene match: 4. CDR3 amino acids: CASSQTSGASYEQYF. In DNA form, the CDR3 reads TGCGCCAGCAGCCAAACAAGCGGGGCCTCCTACGAGCAGTACTTC.

This clone was seen a handful of times. The chain joins TRBV15 to TRBJ2-3, with 7 bases identical to TRBD1. Trimming at V came to 2 bases and at J to 0 bases, leaving 2 bases not matched to a gene. The germline gives CDR1 LNHNV, CDR2 YYDKDF (reference sequence). The CDR3 consists of 15 residues. Here the CDR3 reads CATSRLGQSTDTQYF. CDR3 bases: TGTGCCACCAGCAGACTGGGACAGAGCACAGATACGCAGTATTTT.

V gene TRBV29-1 combines with J gene TRBJ1-2; maybe TRBD1 (5 bases). CDR1 and CDR2 from the germline V gene are SQVTM and ANQGSEA. This CDR3 is 14 amino acids long. V was pared by 7 bases and J by 7 bases, with 22 bases between. The CDR3 protein is CSAKRGPDRGGYTF. The CDR3 nucleotides are TGCAGCGCCAAAAGGGGACCCGATCGAGGTGGCTACACCTTC.

The chain has TRBV4-1 and TRBJ2-6; D is ambiguous. The CDR3 has 18 residues. Germline values: CDR1 MGHRA, CDR2 YSYEKL. V lost 1 base, J lost 0 bases, and 13 bases lay in between. The CDR3 coding sequence is TGCGCCAGCAGCCAAGGAACACCGTTTAGCTCTGGGGCCAACGTCCTGACTTTC. Its protein product is CASSQGTPFSSGANVLTF.

V is TRBV5-4 and J is TRBJ2-7; a possible D gene is TRBD2 (6 bases). The V gene lost 0 bases and the J gene lost 3 bases, with 7 bases spanning the gap. Germline CDR1 SGHNT, CDR2 YYREEE (reference sequence). The CDR3 is 13 residues long. CDR3 nucleotides: TGTGCCAGCAGCTTGGTCGGGAGCTACGAGCAGTACTTC. It encodes CASSLVGSYEQYF. Drawing the rest from reference TRBV5-4 and TRBJ2-7, the complete variable domain is ETGVTQSPTHLIKTRGQQVTLRCSSQSGHNTVSWYQQALGQGPQFIFQYYREEENGRGNFPPRFSGLQFPNYSSELNVNALELDDSALYLCASSLVGSYEQYFGPGTRLTVT.

This clone was found a few times. The chain couples TRBV7-2 to TRBJ2-5, with 8 bases fitting TRBD1. The CDR3 extends over 14 amino acids. The J segment lost 1 base and the V segment lost 3 bases, leaving 1 base of the junction unmatched. Per germline, CDR1 SGHTA and CDR2 FQGNSA. The CDR3 protein is CASSLGTGQETQYF. In nucleotides, the CDR3 is TGTGCCAGCAGCTTGGGGACAGGCCAAGAGACCCAGTACTTC.

The chain combines TRBV19 with TRBJ1-1; D gene ambiguous. The length of the CDR3 is 15 residues. Trimming removed 4 bases at V and 1 base at J, with 13 bases between. The germline CDR1 and CDR2 sequences are LNHDA and SQIVND (reference sequence). Here the CDR3 reads CASSSPHRPNTEAFF. In nucleotides, the CDR3 is TGTGCCAGTAGTAGCCCACACAGACCGAACACTGAAGCTTTCTTT.

The chain recombines TRBV5-4 with TRBJ2-6; 8 positions agree with TRBD1. V was clipped by 4 bases and J by 0 bases; unmatched bases: 9. Germline V gives CDR1 SGHNT, CDR2 YYREEE (reference sequence). The CDR3 is made up of 18 amino acids. The CDR3 loop is CASSVPGQASSGANVLTF. The CDR3 DNA sequence: TGTGCCAGCAGCGTACCGGGACAGGCAAGCTCTGGGGCCAACGTCCTGACTTTC. Together with reference TRBV5-4 and TRBJ2-6, the CDR3 gives the full variable domain: ETGVTQSPTHLIKTRGQQVTLRCSSQSGHNTVSWYQQALGQGPQFIFQYYREEENGRGNFPPRFSGLQFPNYSSELNVNALELDDSALYLCASSVPGQASSGANVLTFGAGSRLTVL.

J is TRBJ2-7 and V is TRBV29-1, with D perhaps TRBD1 (6 bases). Between the trimmed V and J ends, which lost 7 bases and 3 bases, there was a span of 13 bases. Germline V gene data show CDR1 as SQVTM and CDR2 as ANQGSEA. This CDR3 spans 12 amino acids. The CDR3 coding sequence is TGCAGCGGCCTAGGGGGATTCTACGAGCAGTACTTC. Translated: CSGLGGFYEQYF.

Only a few counts were recorded for this clone. The chain is built from TRBV7-9 and TRBJ1-3, with 10 bases matching TRBD1. There are 15 residues in the CDR3. With 3 bases clipped from V and 4 bases from J, the junction kept 3 bases outside the gene matches. CDR1 is SEHNR and CDR2 is FQNEAQ in the germline V gene (reference sequence). This CDR3 reads CASSLDRGTGNTIYF. CDR3 DNA sequence: TGTGCCAGCAGCTTGGACAGGGGGACAGGAAACACCATATATTTT.

A few counts support this clone. The V call is TRBV5-4, the J call TRBJ2-3, with 8 nucleotides matching TRBD1. Germline V lookup: CDR1 SGHNT, CDR2 YYREEE (reference sequence). The CDR3 spans 17 residues. V gave up 0 bases and J gave up 4 bases; unmatched junction bases: 10. This CDR3 reads CASSLGGTGGSADTQYF. The DNA of the CDR3 is TGTGCCAGCAGCTTGGGAGGGACAGGCGGCAGCGCAGATACGCAGTATTTT.

Details on this clone: The junction does not match germline at one end; this may be a read error. DNA of the CDR3: TGTGCCAGCAGCTTATGGGGCAGGGTCGACACTGAAGCTTTCTTT. The encoded protein is CASSLWGRVDTEAFF. The genes are TRBV28 and TRBJ1-1, with D perhaps matching TRBD1 (5 bases). CDR1 MDHEN and CDR2 SYDVKM come from the germline V gene. The CDR3 extends over 15 amino acids. The full variable domain, its missing parts supplied by reference TRBV28 and TRBJ1-1, is DVKVTQSSRYLVKRTGEKVFLECVQDMDHENMFWYRQDPGLGLRLIYFSYDVKMKEKGDIPEGYSVSREKKERFSLILESASTNQTSMYLCASSLWGRVDTEAFFGQGTRLTVV.

Only a few counts were recorded for this clone. This rearrangement joins TRBV9 to TRBJ2-2; D is uncertain. Germline CDR1 SGDLS, CDR2 YYNGEE. The V end was cut by 0 bases, the J end by 2 bases, with 8 bases between. The CDR3 spans 15 residues. The CDR3 reads CASSVASANTGELFF. CDR3 nucleotides: TGTGCCAGCAGCGTAGCTTCCGCCAACACCGGGGAGCTGTTTTTT.

The chain recombines TRBV11-1 with TRBJ2-3, with 13 nucleotides matching TRBD2. Germline CDR1 SGHAT, CDR2 FQDESV (reference sequence). The CDR3 covers 16 residues. Trimming at V came to 5 bases and at J to 1 base, leaving 3 bases not matched to a gene. This CDR3 reads CASSPGLAGGTDTQYF. The DNA for the CDR3 is TGTGCCAGCAGCCCAGGACTAGCGGGGGGCACAGATACGCAGTATTTT.

The rearrangement links TRBV7-2 to TRBJ1-1; D is perhaps TRBD1 (5 bases). V gave up 4 bases and J gave up 8 bases, with 17 bases separating them. CDR3 length: 14 residues. The germline V gene has CDR1 SGHTA and CDR2 FQGNSA. The CDR3 DNA reads as TGTGCCAGCAGCTCCGACGGGACTGGAAGGGAAGCTTTCTTT. It yields the protein CASSSDGTGREAFF.

This clone was picked up many times. The chain links TRBV9 to TRBJ2-3; 13 bases are shared with TRBD2. Trimming took 3 bases from V and 6 from J; bases not matched to a gene: 7. Germline V lookup: CDR1 SGDLS, CDR2 YYNGEE. The CDR3 sequence is 16 residues long. The CDR3 coding sequence is TGTGCCAGCAGCGAGGGACTAGCGGGGTTTTCGGATACGCAGTATTTT. This gives the protein CASSEGLAGFSDTQYF.

This clone was found a few times. This rearrangement joins TRBV5-1 to TRBJ1-1; D gene ambiguous. Deletions cut 0 bases from V and 3 bases from J, with 9 bases between. The CDR3 is made up of 14 amino acids. The germline gives CDR1 SGHRS, CDR2 YFSETQ. CDR3 sequence reads: CASSLGQFDTEAFF. DNA of the CDR3: TGCGCCAGCAGCTTGGGACAATTCGACACTGAAGCTTTCTTT.

The sample holds a few counts of this clone. The chain employs TRBV7-9 and TRBJ2-7; D uncertain. CDR3 length: 12 amino acids. CDR1 and CDR2 (germline): SEHNR, FQNEAQ (reference sequence). V was pared by 5 bases and J by 5 bases, with 10 bases between. CDR3 in amino acids: CASSQDLDEQYF. The CDR3 DNA reads as TGTGCCAGCAGCCAGGATCTAGACGAGCAGTACTTC.

This chain joins TRBV7-2 and TRBJ2-3; D is perhaps TRBD1 (5 bases). Trimming took off 2 bases at V and 6 bases at J, with 12 bases between the two ends. The CDR3 runs 14 residues. Germline V gene lookup returns CDR1 SGHTA and CDR2 FQGNSA. In DNA form, the CDR3 reads TGTGCCAGCAGCTTAATGCAGGGCCAGGATACGCAGTATTTT. This codes for CASSLMQGQDTQYF.

This clone has only a few counts. The V and J genes are TRBV28 and TRBJ2-5, with D perhaps being TRBD1 or TRBD2 (6 bases each). From germline, CDR1 is MDHEN and CDR2 SYDVKM. Trimming removed 5 bases from V and 5 bases from J, with 15 bases in between. This CDR3 region has 14 residues. Written as DNA, the CDR3 is TGTGCCAGCAGTCCGCCCGGGGGCTGGGAGACCCAGTACTTC. Translated: CASSPPGGWETQYF. The whole variable domain, filled in from reference TRBV28 and TRBJ2-5, reads DVKVTQSSRYLVKRTGEKVFLECVQDMDHENMFWYRQDPGLGLRLIYFSYDVKMKEKGDIPEGYSVSREKKERFSLILESASTNQTSMYLCASSPPGGWETQYFGPGTRLLVL.

J is TRBJ2-5 and V is TRBV30; D is unresolved. The CDR3 has 12 amino acids. V lost 3 bases and J lost 7, with 12 bases in between. The germline CDR1 and CDR2 sequences are GTSNPN and SVGIG (reference sequence). The CDR3 bases are TGTGCCTGGAGCCTCGTCTATGGGACCCAGTACTTC. It is translated as CAWSLVYGTQYF.